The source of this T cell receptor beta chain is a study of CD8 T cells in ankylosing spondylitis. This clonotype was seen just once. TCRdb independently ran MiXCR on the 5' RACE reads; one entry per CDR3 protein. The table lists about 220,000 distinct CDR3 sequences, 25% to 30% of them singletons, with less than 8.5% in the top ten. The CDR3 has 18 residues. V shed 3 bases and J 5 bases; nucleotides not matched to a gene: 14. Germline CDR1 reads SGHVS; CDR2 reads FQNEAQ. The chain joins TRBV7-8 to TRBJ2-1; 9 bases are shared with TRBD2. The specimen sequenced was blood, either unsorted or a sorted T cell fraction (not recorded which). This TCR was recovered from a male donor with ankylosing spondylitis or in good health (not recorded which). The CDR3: CASSLPYSGSTTHNEQFF. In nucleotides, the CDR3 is TGTGCCAGCAGCTTGCCTTATAGCGGGAGCACGACCCACAATGAGCAGTTCTTC.